Shown below are 32 T cell receptor beta chains from a single sample sequenced in a study of shared clonotypes between healthy human individuals. The repertoire was sequenced with immunoSEQ multiplex PCR; TCRdb's copy has only in-frame clones and lacks some. This table holds a few million clones, 90% to 95% found once. The specimen was naive CD4+ T cells from PBMCs. Described subset: CD45RA+ positively selected. The receptor source for this set is a man between 18 and 29 years old in good health. Some clones in this sample may be carry-over from other donors' samples.

The V gene is TRBV15, the J gene TRBJ2-7, with D hard to call. The CDR3 loop spans 12 amino acids. Germline loops: CDR1 LNHNV, CDR2 YYDKDF (reference sequence). Trimming stripped 0 bases from V and 7 bases from J, with 7 bases between. The CDR3 sequence is CATSRESGEQYF. The CDR3 nucleotides are TGTGCCACCAGCAGAGAATCTGGTGAGCAGTACTTC.

The V and J genes are TRBV10-1 and TRBJ2-1; possible D gene TRBD1, 6 bases. The CDR3 loop spans 13 amino acids. The V gene's germline CDR1 is WNHNN and CDR2 SYGVQD (reference sequence). V lost 4 bases and J 6 bases, leaving 10 bases between the germline ends. In DNA form, the CDR3 reads TGCGCCAGCAGTGTCCCAGGGGCCAATGAGCAGTTCTTC. As protein: CASSVPGANEQFF.

For this clone: The sample holds other DNA sequences that translate to the same CDR3. This sequence joins TRBV5-1 and TRBJ1-1; unclear D gene. The CDR3 consists of 14 residues. Looked up from germline, CDR1 is SGHRS and CDR2 is YFSETQ. Trimming stripped 4 bases from V and 1 base from J, with 11 bases between. CDR3 in amino acids: CASSPGGSNTEAFF. The CDR3 DNA sequence: TGCGCCAGCAGCCCTGGAGGTTCGAACACTGAAGCTTTCTTT.

The V gene is TRBV7-8, the J gene TRBJ1-1; no firm D call. V gave up 5 bases and J gave up 5 bases, with 21 bases separating them. From germline, CDR1 is SGHVS and CDR2 FQNEAQ. This CDR3 has 16 residues. The CDR3 DNA follows: TGTGCCAGCAGCCCTAGGACCAGGCAGAGTAAGACTGAAGCTTTCTTT. Its protein is CASSPRTRQSKTEAFF.

This clone has a single count. This chain uses TRBV10-1 with TRBJ2-2; TRBD2 matches at 7 bases. J was trimmed by 0 bases and V by 6 bases; bases with no gene match: 4. Germline CDR1 WNHNN, CDR2 SYGVQD (reference sequence). This CDR3 region has 15 residues. Written as DNA, the CDR3 is TGCGCCAGCAGGGGGAGGGAGGCGAACACCGGGGAGCTGTTTTTT. Translated, it gives CASRGREANTGELFF.

The rearrangement links TRBV5-5 to TRBJ2-7, with TRBD2 matching 11 bases. The ends lost 3 bases at V and 0 bases at J; junction bases unmatched: 8. Germline CDR1 and CDR2: SGHKS and YYEKEE (reference sequence). The CDR3 covers 17 residues. CDR3 nucleotide sequence: TGTGCCAGCAGCTCCGGACTAGCGGGTTACAGCTCCTACGAGCAGTACTTC. It codes for CASSSGLAGYSSYEQYF.

The chain uses TRBV7-3 and TRBJ1-5; the D is unclear. V was pared by 1 base and J by 0 bases, with 13 bases between. Germline V CDR1 and CDR2: SGHTA, FQGTGA. The CDR3 is made up of 17 amino acids. The CDR3 DNA reads TGTGCCAGCAGCTTAAATAGTTATGGGTATAGCAATCAGCCCCAGCATTTT. Protein product: CASSLNSYGYSNQPQHF.

The V and J genes are TRBV30 and TRBJ1-3; no firm D call. V was shortened by 4 bases and J by 2 bases, with 15 bases between the two germline ends. Germline CDR1 and CDR2: GTSNPN and SVGIG (reference sequence). The CDR3 is made up of 15 amino acids. The CDR3 reads CAWTPQTFPGNTIYF. The CDR3 nucleotides are TGTGCCTGGACTCCACAGACCTTCCCTGGAAACACCATATATTTT.

This clone turned up a few times. Other DNA sequences within the sample encode an identical CDR3. The V call is TRBV5-6, the J call TRBJ2-2, with 9 bases lining up with TRBD1. Trimming cost V 0 bases and J 3 bases; bases outside gene matches: 3. From germline, CDR1 is SGHDT and CDR2 YYEEEE. The CDR3 has 16 residues. CDR3 loop: CASSLDRGRDTGELFF. DNA of the CDR3: TGTGCCAGCAGCTTGGACAGGGGGCGGGACACCGGGGAGCTGTTTTTT.

CDR3: CASSPSGRGNEQFF. Written as DNA, the CDR3 is TGTGCCAGCAGCCCTAGCGGGAGGGGCAATGAGCAGTTCTTC. The chain combines TRBV6-6 with TRBJ2-1; 12 bases are shared with TRBD2. V lost 6 bases, J lost 6 bases, and 3 bases stayed unmatched. Germline V gives CDR1 MNHNY, CDR2 SVGAGI (reference sequence). The CDR3 contains 14 residues.

Points on this clone: One end of the junction does not line up with germline, which may come from a read error. As DNA, the CDR3 is TGTGCCAGCTCACCACCCAGTGTTGGCCACGAACAGTACTTC. Amino acids: CASSPPSVGHEQYF. This sequence joins TRBV18 and TRBJ2-7; D unresolved. Per germline, CDR1 KGHSH and CDR2 LQKENI. This CDR3 is built from 14 residues.

This chain connects TRBV4-2 to TRBJ1-1; D not certain. The CDR3 totals 15 residues. V was cut by 4 bases and J by 3 bases, with 15 bases left in between. Looked up from germline, CDR1 is LGHNA and CDR2 is YNFKEQ. In DNA, the CDR3 is TGTGCCAGCAGCCGAGTCGGATCATTGGACACTGAAGCTTTCTTT. This codes for CASSRVGSLDTEAFF.

This clone is a singleton in its sample. The chain uses TRBV28 and TRBJ1-5, with D tentatively TRBD1 (5 bases). Germline values: CDR1 MDHEN, CDR2 SYDVKM. Trimming stripped 4 bases from V and 6 bases from J, with 16 bases between. This CDR3 is 15 amino acids long. CDR3 DNA: TGTGCCAGCAGTTCTGGGACTGCGGGATCTCAGCCCCAGCATTTT. Translating it yields CASSSGTAGSQPQHF.

This chain connects TRBV9 to TRBJ2-3, with D maybe TRBD1 (6 bases). Germline V CDR1 and CDR2: SGDLS, YYNGEE. V was clipped by 1 base and J by 4 bases, with 16 bases between them. The length of the CDR3 is 16 residues. The DNA for the CDR3 is TGTGCCAGCAGCGTATCGACAGGACGCAGTTCAGATACGCAGTATTTT. Its protein product is CASSVSTGRSSDTQYF.

V usage is TRBV6-6 and J usage is TRBJ1-2; a possible D gene is TRBD1 (6 bases). Between the trimmed V and J ends, which lost 5 bases and 4 bases, there was a span of 20 bases. Germline loops: CDR1 MNHNY, CDR2 SVGAGI (reference sequence). The CDR3 length is 16 residues. The CDR3 sequence is CASSTTGGPRGYGYTF. The CDR3, as DNA: TGTGCCAGCAGTACCACCGGGGGGCCTAGGGGCTATGGCTACACCTTC.

The chain joins TRBV5-1 to TRBJ1-1; TRBD1 might be the D (6 bases). The CDR3 is 13 amino acids. Germline CDR1 SGHRS, CDR2 YFSETQ. The V end lost 3 bases, the J end lost 4 bases, and 10 bases lay between the germline ends. CDR3: CASSSTGTTEAFF. The CDR3 DNA follows: TGCGCCAGCAGCTCAACAGGGACCACTGAAGCTTTCTTT.

This clone has only one observation. The CDR3 region is CASSLAPTSGNEQFF. The DNA for the CDR3 is TGCGCCAGCAGCTTGGCCCCGACTAGCGGCAATGAGCAGTTCTTC. The chain recombines TRBV5-1 with TRBJ2-1; the match to TRBD2 covers 9 bases. V lost 0 bases and J lost 6; bases outside the gene matches: 4. Germline V CDR1 and CDR2: SGHRS, YFSETQ. This CDR3 is 15 amino acids long.

The chain has TRBV29-1 and TRBJ2-5; D not resolved. Germline V gives CDR1 SQVTM, CDR2 ANQGSEA. This CDR3 has 12 amino acids. With 4 bases removed from V and 5 bases from J, the gap between germline ends came to 11 bases. The CDR3 reads CSVAGSGETQYF. The CDR3 region has the DNA TGCAGCGTTGCTGGGTCTGGCGAGACCCAGTACTTC.

The V gene is TRBV7-9, the J gene TRBJ2-3; D might be TRBD1 (6 bases). CDR1 SEHNR and CDR2 FQNEAQ come from the germline V gene (reference sequence). This CDR3 has 15 residues. V was shortened by 6 bases and J by 0 bases, with 13 bases between the two germline ends. The CDR3, as DNA: TGTGCCAGCAGGTATCTCGGGACAAGCACAGATACGCAGTATTTT. It codes for CASRYLGTSTDTQYF.

The chain uses TRBV28 and TRBJ2-7; possibly TRBD1 or TRBD2 for D (5 bases each). The V end was cut by 8 bases, the J end by 0 bases, with 14 bases between. The CDR3 runs to 14 residues. Germline CDR1 reads MDHEN; CDR2 reads SYDVKM. Here the CDR3 DNA reads TGTGCCAGCGTCAGGGACCACCGCTCCTACGAGCAGTACTTC. Translated, it gives CASVRDHRSYEQYF.

The gene calls are TRBV27 and TRBJ1-1; D gene uncertain. This CDR3 contains 16 residues. Trimming removed 5 bases from V and 0 bases from J, with 16 bases in between. Germline CDR1 and CDR2: MNHEY and SMNVEV (reference sequence). CDR3 residues: CASSLRRTDMNTEAFF. The CDR3 DNA sequence: TGTGCCAGCAGTCTCCGACGGACCGACATGAACACTGAAGCTTTCTTT.

This chain uses TRBV7-2 with TRBJ2-3; D remains unclear. V was shortened by 1 base and J by 5 bases, with 10 bases between the two germline ends. The CDR3 is 14 amino acids. CDR1 is SGHTA and CDR2 is FQGNSA in the germline V gene. CDR3 loop: CASSLGLVRDTQYF. The DNA of the CDR3 is TGTGCCAGCAGCTTAGGGCTAGTCAGAGATACGCAGTATTTT.

A few counts support this clone. V and J are TRBV5-1 and TRBJ1-1; D not certain. The germline CDR1 and CDR2 sequences are SGHRS and YFSETQ. CDR3 length: 14 residues. V shed 0 bases and J shed 4 bases, with 10 bases lying between them. In nucleotides, the CDR3 is TGCGCCAGCAGCTTGGAGGAGGGAGGCACTGAAGCTTTCTTT. Translating it yields CASSLEEGGTEAFF. Full variable domain (remainder filled in from reference TRBV5-1 and TRBJ1-1): KAGVTQTPRYLIKTRGQQVTLSCSPISGHRSVSWYQQTPGQGLQFLFEYFSETQRNKGNFPGRFSGRQFSNSRSEMNVSTLELGDSALYLCASSLEEGGTEAFFGQGTRLTVV.

This chain uses TRBV9 with TRBJ2-1; TRBD1 aligns across 8 bases. Germline V lookup: CDR1 SGDLS, CDR2 YYNGEE. V lost 4 bases to trimming and J lost 0 bases; unmatched junction nucleotides: 3. The CDR3 length is 15 residues. The CDR3 loop is CASSPDRVSYNEQFF. DNA of the CDR3: TGTGCCAGCAGCCCGGACAGGGTCTCCTACAATGAGCAGTTCTTC.

The chain combines TRBV5-1 with TRBJ2-5; D ambiguous. The CDR3 contains 15 residues. Germline loops: CDR1 SGHRS, CDR2 YFSETQ. The V end lost 0 bases, the J end lost 2 bases, and 11 bases lay between the germline ends. CDR3 in amino acids: CASSLVPASQETQYF. CDR3 DNA sequence: TGCGCCAGCAGCTTGGTACCAGCATCTCAAGAGACCCAGTACTTC.

The rearrangement uses TRBV29-1 and TRBJ2-7; D may match TRBD1 or TRBD2 (6 bases each). Germline V CDR1 and CDR2: SQVTM, ANQGSEA. Trimming took off 7 bases at V and 0 bases at J, with 7 bases between the two ends. The CDR3 is 11 amino acids. The CDR3 DNA sequence: TGCAGCGCGGGGGCCTCCTACGAGCAGTACTTC. This encodes CSAGASYEQYF.

In this sample, this clone turned up once. Other DNA sequences within the sample encode an identical CDR3. The V call is TRBV28, the J call TRBJ2-6; the D is unclear. This CDR3 spans 16 amino acids. Germline assignment: CDR1 MDHEN and CDR2 SYDVKM. Trimming stripped 2 bases from V and 0 bases from J, with 8 bases between. The CDR3 nucleotides are TGTGCCAGCAGTTTAGGTCGTAGCTCTGGGGCCAACGTCCTGACTTTC. Translated, it gives CASSLGRSSGANVLTF.

This chain links TRBV2 with TRBJ2-7; 11 bases align to TRBD2. Germline-derived CDR1 and CDR2 are SNHLY and FYNNEI. J lost 5 bases, V lost 2 bases, and 14 bases had no gene match. CDR3 size: 18 residues. The CDR3 spells CASSELDSGRARFNEQYF. The DNA of the CDR3 is TGTGCCAGCAGTGAACTTGATAGCGGGAGGGCCAGGTTCAACGAGCAGTACTTC.

V is TRBV21-1 and J is TRBJ2-5. TRBV21-1 is a pseudogene locus. The CDR3 has 14 residues. Written as DNA, the CDR3 is TGTGCCAGCAGACCAGAGTGCAGTCAAGAGACCCAGTACTTC. Amino acid sequence: CASRPECSQETQYF.

Remarks on this clone: Germline and junction disagree at one end, which may indicate a read error. The chain employs TRBV11-2 and TRBJ1-3; tentative D call: TRBD1 (5 bases). Per the germline V gene, CDR1 is SGHAT and CDR2 is FQNNGV. The CDR3 has 13 residues. The CDR3 protein is CASSPEGRGPFDF. As DNA, the CDR3 is TGTGCCAGCAGCCCCGAGGGAAGGGGTCCGTTCGATTTT.

The chain joins TRBV27 to TRBJ2-1, with 10 nucleotides matching TRBD1. The CDR3 length is 15 residues. With 4 bases clipped from V and 5 bases from J, the junction kept 5 bases outside the gene matches. Per germline, CDR1 MNHEY and CDR2 SMNVEV (reference sequence). The CDR3 sequence: CASSSGQGRNNEQFF. Written as DNA, the CDR3 is TGTGCCAGCAGTTCGGGACAGGGGCGAAACAATGAGCAGTTCTTC.

This rearrangement joins TRBV7-9 to TRBJ2-5; 14 bases align to TRBD2. The CDR3 has 18 amino acids. J was trimmed by 5 bases and V by 5 bases; bases with no gene match: 13. In germline, CDR1 is SEHNR, CDR2 FQNEAQ (reference sequence). CDR3 protein: CASSRGLAGVGYVETQYF. In DNA, the CDR3 is TGTGCCAGCAGCCGGGGACTAGCGGGAGTGGGCTATGTTGAGACCCAGTACTTC.